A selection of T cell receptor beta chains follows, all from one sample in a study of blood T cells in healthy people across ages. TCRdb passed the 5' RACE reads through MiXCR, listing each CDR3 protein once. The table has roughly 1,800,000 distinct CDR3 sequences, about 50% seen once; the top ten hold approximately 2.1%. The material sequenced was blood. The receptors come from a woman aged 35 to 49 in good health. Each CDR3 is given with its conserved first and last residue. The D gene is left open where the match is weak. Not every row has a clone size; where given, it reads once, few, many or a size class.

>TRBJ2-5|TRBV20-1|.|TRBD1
TGCAGTGCTAGGACAGGGCTCTACGGTGAGCAGTACTTC
CSARTGLYGEQYF
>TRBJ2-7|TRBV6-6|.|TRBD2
TGTGCCAGCAGTTACTCGAGGGAAGCGGGGAACAACTACGAGCAGTACTTC
CASSYSREAGNNYEQYF
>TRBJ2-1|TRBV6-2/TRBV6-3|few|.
TGTGCCAGCAGTTACTCTATAGGGTCGAATGAGCAGTTCTTC
CASSYSIGSNEQFF
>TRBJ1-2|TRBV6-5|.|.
TGTGCCAGCAGTTACCAAAATCGACAGATCTGGGGCTACACCTTC
CASSYQNRQIWGYTF
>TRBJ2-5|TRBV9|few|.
TGTGCCAGCAGCCCAAACCAGGGGCAGACCCAGTACTTC
CASSPNQGQTQYF
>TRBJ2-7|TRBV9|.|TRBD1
TGTGCCAGCAGCGCAACAGGGGACAGGGTGAACGAGCAGTACTTC
CASSATGDRVNEQYF
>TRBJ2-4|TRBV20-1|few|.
TGCAGTGTCACAAGGGGCCGGTGGGATGCCAAAAACATTCAGTACTTC
CSVTRGRWDAKNIQYF
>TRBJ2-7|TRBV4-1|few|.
TGCGCCAGCAGCCAAGCTCTGGGCTCCTACGAGCAGTACTTC
CASSQALGSYEQYF
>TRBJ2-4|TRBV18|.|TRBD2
TGTGCCAGCTCACCGATCTCGCGGGGGGCCGGAACCAACATTCAGTACTTC
CASSPISRGAGTNIQYF
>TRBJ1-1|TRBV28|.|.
TGTGCCAGCAGTCCCGCGGCGGGAGCTTTCTTT
CASSPAAGAFF
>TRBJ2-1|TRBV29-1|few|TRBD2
TGCAGCACTGGACTAGCGGGGGGCTACAATGAGCAGTTCTTC
CSTGLAGGYNEQFF
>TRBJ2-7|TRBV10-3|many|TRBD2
TGTGCCATCAGCGGGACTAGCGGGGGTGCGTACGAGCAGTACTTC
CAISGTSGGAYEQYF
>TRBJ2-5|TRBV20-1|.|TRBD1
TGCAGTGCTTTTCGGGGACAGGGCGGTGGCTGGGGTGGAGAGACCCAGTACTTC
CSAFRGQGGGWGGETQYF
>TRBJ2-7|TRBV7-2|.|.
TGTGCCAGCAGCGCGCGACGCAACCCCTACGAGCAGTACTTC
CASSARRNPYEQYF
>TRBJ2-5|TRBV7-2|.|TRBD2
TGTGCCAGCAGCTTAATCAGCGGGGGGTCGGGGGAGACCCAGTACTTC
CASSLISGGSGETQYF
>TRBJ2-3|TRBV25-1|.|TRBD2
TGTGCCAGCAGTGAGCTCAGCGGGGGGGCCGCAGATACGCAGTATTTT
CASSELSGGAADTQYF
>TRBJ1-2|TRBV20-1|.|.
TGCAGTGCCCAGGGATTTCAGGAAGGAGTGGGGGGCTACACCTTC
CSAQGFQEGVGGYTF
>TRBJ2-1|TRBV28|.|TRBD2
TGTGCCAGCAGTTTATCGAGCGGGGCCGTTGGATACAATGAGCAGTTCTTC
CASSLSSGAVGYNEQFF
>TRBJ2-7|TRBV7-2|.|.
TGTGCCAGCAGCTTAGTGCTGATTGGGGATTACGAGCAGTACTTC
CASSLVLIGDYEQYF
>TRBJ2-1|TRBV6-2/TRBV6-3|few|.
TGTGCCAGTAAAGGGGGGGGGAGCTCCTACAATGAGCAGTTCTTC
CASKGGGSSYNEQFF
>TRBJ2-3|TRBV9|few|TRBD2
TGTGCCAGCAGCGTAGGTGAGGGACTACCAGCAGATACGCAGTATTTT
CASSVGEGLPADTQYF
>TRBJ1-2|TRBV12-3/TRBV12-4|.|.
TGTGCCAGCAGTTTAACTGGCACAGTCTATGGCTACACCTTC
CASSLTGTVYGYTF
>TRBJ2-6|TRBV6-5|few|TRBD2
TGTGCCAGCAGTTACACTAGCGGCCACTTCTCTGGGGCCAACGTCCTGACTTTC
CASSYTSGHFSGANVLTF
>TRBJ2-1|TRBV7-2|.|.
TGTGCCAGCAGCTTACCGCTACACAAAAATGAGCAGTTCTTC
CASSLPLHKNEQFF
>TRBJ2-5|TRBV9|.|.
TGTGCCAGCAGCGTAAGAACAGGACAGACCCAGTACTTC
CASSVRTGQTQYF
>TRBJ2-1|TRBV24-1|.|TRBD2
TGTGCCACTAGTGGGTTGACGGGGGGGTCTCATGAGCAGTTCTTC
CATSGLTGGSHEQFF
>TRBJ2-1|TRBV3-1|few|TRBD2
TGTGCCAGCAGCCCCTCCCTAGCGGGGGGTTACAATGAGCAGTTCTTC
CASSPSLAGGYNEQFF
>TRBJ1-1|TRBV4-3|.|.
TGCGCCAGCAGCCAAGAGTTCCGGGGAGTATGCACTGAAGCTTTCTTT
CASSQEFRGVCTEAFF